This TCR beta chain is drawn from a study of untreated major depressive disorder. Method: immunoSEQ multiplex PCR; TCRdb's copy keeps in-frame clones and lacks some. The sample has more than 20,000 clones, 85% to 95% seen once. The CDR3 is 14 residues long. The germline CDR1 and CDR2 sequences are SGHTA and FQGNSA. Trimming pared 5 bases from V and 6 bases from J, leaving 17 bases between. Input material: CD4+ T cells from PBMCs. This receptor was identified in a man younger than 45 in good health. V is TRBV7-2 and J is TRBJ2-7; TRBD1 or TRBD2 may be the D gene (5 bases each). This CDR3 is CASSPSGARTEQYF. The CDR3 coding sequence is TGTGCCAGCAGCCCGTCCGGGGCGAGGACCGAGCAGTACTTC.